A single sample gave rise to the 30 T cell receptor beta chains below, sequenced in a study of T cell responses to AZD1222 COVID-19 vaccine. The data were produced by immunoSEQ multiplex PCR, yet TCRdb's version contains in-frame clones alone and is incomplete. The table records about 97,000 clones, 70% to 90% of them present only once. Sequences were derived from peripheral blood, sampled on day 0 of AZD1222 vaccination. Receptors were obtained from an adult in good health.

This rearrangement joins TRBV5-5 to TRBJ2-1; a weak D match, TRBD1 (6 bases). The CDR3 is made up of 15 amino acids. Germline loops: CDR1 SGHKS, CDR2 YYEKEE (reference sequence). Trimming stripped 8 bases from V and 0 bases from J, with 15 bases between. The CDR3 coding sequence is TGTGCCAGTACATGGGGGCCGAGCTCCTACAATGAGCAGTTCTTC. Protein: CASTWGPSSYNEQFF.

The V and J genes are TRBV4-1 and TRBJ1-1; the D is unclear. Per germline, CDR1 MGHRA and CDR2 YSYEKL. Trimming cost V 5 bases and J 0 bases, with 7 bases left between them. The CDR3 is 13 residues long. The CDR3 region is CASSRTLNTEAFF. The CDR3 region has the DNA TGCGCCAGCAGCAGGACCCTGAACACTGAAGCTTTCTTT.

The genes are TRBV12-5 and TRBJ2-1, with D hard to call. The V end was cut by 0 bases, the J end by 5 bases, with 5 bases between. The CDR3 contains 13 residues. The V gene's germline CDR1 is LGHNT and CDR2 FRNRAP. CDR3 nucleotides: TGTGCTAGTGGTTTGGTAAGGCACAATGAGCAGTTCTTC. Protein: CASGLVRHNEQFF.

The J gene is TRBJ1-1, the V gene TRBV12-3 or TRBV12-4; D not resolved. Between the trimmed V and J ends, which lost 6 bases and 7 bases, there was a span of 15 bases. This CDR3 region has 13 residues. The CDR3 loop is CASSSARASEAFF. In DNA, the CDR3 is TGTGCCAGCAGCTCTGCGCGGGCGAGTGAAGCTTTCTTT.

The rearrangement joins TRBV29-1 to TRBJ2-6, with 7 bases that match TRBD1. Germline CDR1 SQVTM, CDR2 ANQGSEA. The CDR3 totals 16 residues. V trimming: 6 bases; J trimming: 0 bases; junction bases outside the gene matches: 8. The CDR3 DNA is TGCAGCGTGATGACAGGGATAGGCTCTGGGGCCAACGTCCTGACTTTC. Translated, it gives CSVMTGIGSGANVLTF.

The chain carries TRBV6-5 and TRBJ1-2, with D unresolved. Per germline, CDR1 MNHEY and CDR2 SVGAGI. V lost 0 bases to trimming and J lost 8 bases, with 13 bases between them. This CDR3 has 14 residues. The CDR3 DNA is TGTGCCAGCAGTTACTCAGCCGGGTTAAGGGGCTACACCTTC. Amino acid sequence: CASSYSAGLRGYTF.

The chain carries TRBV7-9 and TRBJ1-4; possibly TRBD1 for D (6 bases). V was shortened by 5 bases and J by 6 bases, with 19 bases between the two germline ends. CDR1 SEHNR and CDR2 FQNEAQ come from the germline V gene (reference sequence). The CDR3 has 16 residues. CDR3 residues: CASSPQVGGADEKLFF. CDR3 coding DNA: TGTGCCAGCAGCCCTCAGGTGGGGGGCGCGGATGAAAAACTGTTTTTT.

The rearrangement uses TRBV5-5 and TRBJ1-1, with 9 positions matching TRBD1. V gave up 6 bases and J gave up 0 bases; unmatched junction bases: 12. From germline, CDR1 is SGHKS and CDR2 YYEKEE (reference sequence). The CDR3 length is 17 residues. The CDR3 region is CASNKGQGPHMNTEAFF. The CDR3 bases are TGTGCCAGCAACAAGGGACAGGGCCCTCATATGAACACTGAAGCTTTCTTT.

The CDR3: CASSVQGGDNSPLHF. CDR3 in DNA: TGTGCCAGCAGCGTACAGGGAGGGGATAATTCACCCCTCCACTTT. The chain carries TRBV21-1 and TRBJ1-6. TRBV21-1 is a pseudogene. This CDR3 comprises 15 residues.

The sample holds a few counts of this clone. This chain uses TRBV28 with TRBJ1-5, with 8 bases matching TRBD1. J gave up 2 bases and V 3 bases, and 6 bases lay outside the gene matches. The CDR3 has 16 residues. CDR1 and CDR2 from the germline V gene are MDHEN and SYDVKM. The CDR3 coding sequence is TGTGCCAGCAGTTTTTACCAGGGGGCGGGCAATCAGCCCCAGCATTTT. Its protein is CASSFYQGAGNQPQHF.

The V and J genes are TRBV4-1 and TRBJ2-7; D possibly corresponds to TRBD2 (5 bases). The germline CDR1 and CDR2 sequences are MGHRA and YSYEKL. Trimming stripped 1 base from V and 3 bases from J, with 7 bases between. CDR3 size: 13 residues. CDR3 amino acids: CASSQGGSYEQYF. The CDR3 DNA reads TGCGCCAGCAGCCAAGGAGGGAGCTACGAGCAGTACTTC.

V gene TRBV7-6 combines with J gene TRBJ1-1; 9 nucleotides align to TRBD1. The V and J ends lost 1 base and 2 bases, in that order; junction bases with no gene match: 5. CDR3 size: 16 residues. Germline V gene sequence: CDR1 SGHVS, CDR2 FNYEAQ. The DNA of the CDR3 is TGTGCCAGCAGCTTAGGACAGGGGGTCTTAAACACTGAAGCTTTCTTT. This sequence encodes CASSLGQGVLNTEAFF.

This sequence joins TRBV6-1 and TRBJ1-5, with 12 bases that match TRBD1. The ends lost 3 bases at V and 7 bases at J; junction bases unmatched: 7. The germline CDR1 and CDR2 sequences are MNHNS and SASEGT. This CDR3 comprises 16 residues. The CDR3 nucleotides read TGTGCCAGCAGTGATCCGGGACAGGGGGCCCGACAGCCCCAGCATTTT. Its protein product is CASSDPGQGARQPQHF.

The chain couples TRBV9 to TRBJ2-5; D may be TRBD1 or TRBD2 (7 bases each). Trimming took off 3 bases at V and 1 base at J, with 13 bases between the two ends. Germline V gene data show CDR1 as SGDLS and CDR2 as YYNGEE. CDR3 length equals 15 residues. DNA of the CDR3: TGTGCCAGCAGCGCCCAGGGGGGGACCCAAGAGACCCAGTACTTC. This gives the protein CASSAQGGTQETQYF.

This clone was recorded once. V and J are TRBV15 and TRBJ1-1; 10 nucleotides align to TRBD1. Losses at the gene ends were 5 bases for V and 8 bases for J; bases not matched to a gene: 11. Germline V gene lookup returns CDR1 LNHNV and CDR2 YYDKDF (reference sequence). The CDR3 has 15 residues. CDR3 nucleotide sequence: TGTGCCACCAGCTTCCGGACAGGGGGGTATGAGGAAGCTTTCTTT. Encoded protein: CATSFRTGGYEEAFF.

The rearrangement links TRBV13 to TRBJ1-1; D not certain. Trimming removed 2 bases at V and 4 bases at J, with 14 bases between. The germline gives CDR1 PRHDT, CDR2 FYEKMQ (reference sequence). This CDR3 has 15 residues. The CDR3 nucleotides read TGTGCCAGCAGCTTATTCGTCCCTGGAGGCACTGAAGCTTTCTTT. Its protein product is CASSLFVPGGTEAFF.

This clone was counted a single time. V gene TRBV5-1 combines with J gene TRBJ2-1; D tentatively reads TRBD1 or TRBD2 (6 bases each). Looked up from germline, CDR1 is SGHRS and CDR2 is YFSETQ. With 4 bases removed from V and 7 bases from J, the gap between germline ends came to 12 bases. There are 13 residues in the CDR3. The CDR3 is CASSREGGNEQFF. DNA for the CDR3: TGCGCCAGCAGCAGGGAAGGGGGGAATGAGCAGTTCTTC. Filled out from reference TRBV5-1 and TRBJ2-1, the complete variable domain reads KAGVTQTPRYLIKTRGQQVTLSCSPISGHRSVSWYQQTPGQGLQFLFEYFSETQRNKGNFPGRFSGRQFSNSRSEMNVSTLELGDSALYLCASSREGGNEQFFGPGTRLTVL.

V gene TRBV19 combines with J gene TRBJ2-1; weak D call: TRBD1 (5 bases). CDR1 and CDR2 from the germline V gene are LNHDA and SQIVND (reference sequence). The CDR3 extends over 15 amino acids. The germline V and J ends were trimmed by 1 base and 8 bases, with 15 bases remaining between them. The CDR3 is CASSIGGVRAHEQFF. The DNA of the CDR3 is TGTGCCAGTAGTATAGGAGGTGTCAGGGCCCATGAGCAGTTCTTC.

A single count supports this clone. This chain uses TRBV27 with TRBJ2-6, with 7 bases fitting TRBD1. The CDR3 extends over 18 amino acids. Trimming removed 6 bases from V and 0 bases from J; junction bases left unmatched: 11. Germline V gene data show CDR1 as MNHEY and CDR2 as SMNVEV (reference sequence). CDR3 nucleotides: TGTGCCAGCAGCTTAAGACAGGGCACCCTCTCTGGGGCCAACGTCCTGACTTTC. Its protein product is CASSLRQGTLSGANVLTF.

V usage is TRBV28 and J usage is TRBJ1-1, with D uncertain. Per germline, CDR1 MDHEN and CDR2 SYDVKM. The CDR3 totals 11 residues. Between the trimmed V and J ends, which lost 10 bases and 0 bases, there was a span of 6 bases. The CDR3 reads CATELNTEAFF. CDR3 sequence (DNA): TGTGCCACCGAGCTGAACACTGAAGCTTTCTTT.

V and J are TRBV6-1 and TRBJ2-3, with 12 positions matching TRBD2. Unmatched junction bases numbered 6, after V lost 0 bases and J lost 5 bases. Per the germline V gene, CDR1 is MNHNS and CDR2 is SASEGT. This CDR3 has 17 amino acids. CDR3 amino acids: CASSEATSGSRGDTQYF. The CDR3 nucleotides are TGTGCCAGCAGTGAAGCGACTAGCGGGAGTCGAGGAGATACGCAGTATTTT.

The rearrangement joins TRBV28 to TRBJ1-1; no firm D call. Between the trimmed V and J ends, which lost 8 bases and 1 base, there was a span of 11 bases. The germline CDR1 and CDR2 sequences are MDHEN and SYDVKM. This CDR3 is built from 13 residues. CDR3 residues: CASVTQPNTEAFF. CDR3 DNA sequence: TGTGCCAGCGTGACACAGCCGAACACTGAAGCTTTCTTT.

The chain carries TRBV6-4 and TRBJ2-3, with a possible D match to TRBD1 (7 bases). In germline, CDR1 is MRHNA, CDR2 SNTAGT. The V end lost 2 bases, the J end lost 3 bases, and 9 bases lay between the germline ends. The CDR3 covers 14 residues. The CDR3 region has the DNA TGTGCCAGCAGTGACGCAGGGGGGACAGATACGCAGTATTTT. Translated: CASSDAGGTDTQYF.

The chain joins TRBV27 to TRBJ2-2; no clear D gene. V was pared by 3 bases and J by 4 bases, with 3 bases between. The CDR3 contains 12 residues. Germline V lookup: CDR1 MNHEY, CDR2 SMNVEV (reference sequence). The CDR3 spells CASSFGTGELFF. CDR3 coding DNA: TGTGCCAGCAGTTTCGGCACCGGGGAGCTGTTTTTT.

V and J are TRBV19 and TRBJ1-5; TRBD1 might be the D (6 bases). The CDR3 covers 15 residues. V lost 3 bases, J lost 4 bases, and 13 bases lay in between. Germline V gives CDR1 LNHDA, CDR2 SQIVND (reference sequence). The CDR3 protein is CASSIDDRPNQPQHF. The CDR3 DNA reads TGTGCCAGTAGTATCGATGACAGGCCGAATCAGCCCCAGCATTTT.

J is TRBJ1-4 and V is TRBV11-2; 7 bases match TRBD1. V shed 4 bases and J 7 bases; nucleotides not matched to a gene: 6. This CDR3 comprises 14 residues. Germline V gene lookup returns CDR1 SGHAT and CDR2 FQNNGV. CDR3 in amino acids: CASSSDRISEKLFF. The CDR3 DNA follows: TGTGCCAGCAGCTCGGACAGGATTAGTGAAAAACTGTTTTTT.

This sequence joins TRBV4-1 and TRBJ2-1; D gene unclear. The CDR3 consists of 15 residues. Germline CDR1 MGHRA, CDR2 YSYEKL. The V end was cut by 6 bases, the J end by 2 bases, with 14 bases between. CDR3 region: CASSPERDPYNEQFF. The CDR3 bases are TGCGCCAGCAGTCCAGAACGAGATCCCTACAATGAGCAGTTCTTC.

The DNA for the CDR3 is TGTGCCAGCAGTTTACAGGGGCCCTCTGGAAACACCATATATTTT. Protein product: CASSLQGPSGNTIYF. The chain is built from TRBV28 and TRBJ1-3; D is perhaps TRBD1 (6 bases). The V end was cut by 2 bases, the J end by 0 bases, with 8 bases between. The germline CDR1 and CDR2 sequences are MDHEN and SYDVKM. The CDR3 runs 15 residues.

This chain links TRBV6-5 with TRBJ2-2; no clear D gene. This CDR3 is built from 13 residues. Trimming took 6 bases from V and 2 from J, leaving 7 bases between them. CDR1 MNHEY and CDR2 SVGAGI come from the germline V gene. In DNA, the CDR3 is TGTGCCAGCAGAGACACCAACACCGGGGAGCTGTTTTTT. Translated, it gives CASRDTNTGELFF.

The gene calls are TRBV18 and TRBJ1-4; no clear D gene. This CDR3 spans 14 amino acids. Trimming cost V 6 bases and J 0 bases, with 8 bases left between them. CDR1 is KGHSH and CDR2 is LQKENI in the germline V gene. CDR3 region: CASSPTTTNEKLFF. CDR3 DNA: TGTGCCAGCTCTCCTACAACAACTAATGAAAAACTGTTTTTT.